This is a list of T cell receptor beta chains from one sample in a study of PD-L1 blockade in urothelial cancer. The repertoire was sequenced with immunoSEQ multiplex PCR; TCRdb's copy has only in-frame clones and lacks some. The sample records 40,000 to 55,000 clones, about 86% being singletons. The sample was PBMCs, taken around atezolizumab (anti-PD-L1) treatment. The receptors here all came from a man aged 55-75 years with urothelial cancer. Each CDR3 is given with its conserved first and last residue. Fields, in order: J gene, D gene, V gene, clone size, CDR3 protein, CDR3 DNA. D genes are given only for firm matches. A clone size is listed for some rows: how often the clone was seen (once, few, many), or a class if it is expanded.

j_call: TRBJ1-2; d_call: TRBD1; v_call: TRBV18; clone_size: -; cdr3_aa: CASSPPGQVGRGYTF; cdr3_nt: TGTGCCAGCTCACCACCGGGACAGGTGGGACGTGGCTACACCTTC
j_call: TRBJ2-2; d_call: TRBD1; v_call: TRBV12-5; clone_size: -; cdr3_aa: CASGLGQGAGGELFF; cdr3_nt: TGTGCTAGTGGTTTGGGGCAGGGGGCCGGCGGGGAGCTGTTTTTT
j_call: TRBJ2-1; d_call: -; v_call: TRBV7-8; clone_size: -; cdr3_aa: CASSLGAVYNEQFF; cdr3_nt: TGTGCCAGCAGCTTAGGAGCCGTTTACAATGAGCAGTTCTTC
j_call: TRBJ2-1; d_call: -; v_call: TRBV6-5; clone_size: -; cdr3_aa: CASSVKAGEQFF; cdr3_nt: TGTGCCAGCAGTGTAAAGGCGGGTGAGCAGTTCTTC
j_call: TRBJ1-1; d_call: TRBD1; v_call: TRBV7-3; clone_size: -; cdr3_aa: CASSWTGGGNTEAFF; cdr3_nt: TGTGCCAGCAGCTGGACAGGGGGCGGGAACACTGAAGCTTTCTTT
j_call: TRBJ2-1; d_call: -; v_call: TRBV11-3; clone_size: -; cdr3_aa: CASSLEAGYEQFF; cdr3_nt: TGTGCCAGCAGCTTAGAGGCGGGTTATGAGCAGTTCTTC
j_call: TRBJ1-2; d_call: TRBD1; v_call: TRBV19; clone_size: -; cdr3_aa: CASSIQGVYGYTF; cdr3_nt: TGTGCCAGTAGTATACAGGGGGTCTATGGCTACACCTTC
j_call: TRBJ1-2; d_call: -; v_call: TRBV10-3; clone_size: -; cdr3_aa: CAISEAGRPNYGYTF; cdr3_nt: TGTGCCATCAGTGAGGCAGGCCGACCTAACTATGGCTACACCTTC
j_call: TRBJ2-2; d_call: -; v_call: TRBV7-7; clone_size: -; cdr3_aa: CASSLGGGSGELFF; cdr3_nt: TGTGCTAGCAGCTTAGGGGGAGGCTCCGGGGAGCTGTTTTTT
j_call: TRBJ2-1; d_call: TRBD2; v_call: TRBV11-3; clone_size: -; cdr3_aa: CASSLETSGSDEQFF; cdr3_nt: TGTGCCAGCAGCTTAGAGACTAGCGGGAGCGATGAGCAGTTCTTC
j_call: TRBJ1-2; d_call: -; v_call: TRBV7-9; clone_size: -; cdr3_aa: CASSLEGQAGGYTF; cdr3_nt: TGTGCCAGCAGCTTAGAGGGACAAGCAGGCGGCTACACCTTC
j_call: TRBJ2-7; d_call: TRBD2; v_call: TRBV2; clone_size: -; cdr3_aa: CASRGGYSYEQYF; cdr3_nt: TGTGCCAGCAGGGGGGGGTACTCCTACGAGCAGTACTTC
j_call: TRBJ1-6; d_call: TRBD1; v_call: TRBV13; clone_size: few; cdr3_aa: CASSLGDRRSPLHF; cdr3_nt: TGTGCCAGCAGCTTAGGGGACAGGAGATCACCCCTCCACTTT
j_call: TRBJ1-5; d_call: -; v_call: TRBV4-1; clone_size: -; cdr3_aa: CASSQDIGGYSNQPQHF; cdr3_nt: TGCGCCAGCAGCCAAGATATAGGCGGCTATAGCAATCAGCCCCAGCATTTT
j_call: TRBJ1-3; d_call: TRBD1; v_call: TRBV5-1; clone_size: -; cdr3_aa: CASSHTGTGEGTIYF; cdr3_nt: TGCGCCAGCAGCCATACCGGGACAGGGGAAGGCACCATATATTTT